Presented here are 23 T cell receptor beta chains from one specimen sequenced in a study of T cell changes during pregnancy in multiple sclerosis. Libraries were prepared by immunoSEQ multiplex PCR; TCRdb keeps only in-frame clonotypes and omits some of them. The sample has roughly 100,000 clones; 91% are singletons. The sample was peripheral blood, taken after pregnancy. Receptor source: a female donor in good health, enrolled as a control in a pregnancy study.

Here the CDR3 DNA reads TGTGCCAGCAGCCCATGGACAGCCTACGAGCAGTACTTC. Protein product: CASSPWTAYEQYF. This chain uses TRBV14 with TRBJ2-7; D might be TRBD1 (6 bases). Germline CDR1 is SGHDN and CDR2 is FVKESK. The CDR3 loop spans 13 amino acids. V lost 4 bases and J lost 2, with 9 bases in between.

This clone was picked up one time. The genes are TRBV27 and TRBJ1-1; possibly TRBD1 for D (6 bases). Trimming took off 3 bases at V and 1 base at J, with 9 bases between the two ends. The CDR3 totals 14 residues. Germline V CDR1 and CDR2: MNHEY, SMNVEV (reference sequence). For the CDR3, the DNA is TGTGCCAGCAGTTTGGTACAGGGGAACACTGAAGCTTTCTTT. Protein: CASSLVQGNTEAFF.

This chain connects TRBV5-1 to TRBJ1-1; 9 bases map to TRBD1. V shed 4 bases and J 5 bases; nucleotides not matched to a gene: 6. Germline CDR1 and CDR2: SGHRS and YFSETQ. The CDR3 runs 14 residues. The CDR3 region is CASSPDRGTTEAFF. In DNA form, the CDR3 reads TGCGCCAGCAGCCCGGACAGGGGTACGACTGAAGCTTTCTTT.

This chain uses TRBV9 with TRBJ1-2; possibly TRBD1 for D (5 bases). The V end was cut by 0 bases, the J end by 7 bases, with 10 bases between. The V gene's germline CDR1 is SGDLS and CDR2 YYNGEE. The CDR3 contains 13 residues. Here the CDR3 DNA reads TGTGCCAGCAGCGTAGGGGGGGTCGGTGGCTACACCTTC. Translating gives CASSVGGVGGYTF.

This chain's CDR3 is CASSDHGTGNTEAFF. Written as DNA, the CDR3 is TGTGCCAGCAGTGACCACGGGACAGGCAACACTGAAGCTTTCTTT. This chain links TRBV25-1 with TRBJ1-1; 8 nucleotides line up with TRBD1. Germline lookup yields CDR1 MGHDK and CDR2 SYGVNS. V was pared by 3 bases and J by 2 bases, with 5 bases of the junction left unmatched. This CDR3 contains 15 residues.

The chain uses TRBV4-3 and TRBJ1-4; tentatively, D is TRBD1 (5 bases). Trimming took off 0 bases at V and 1 base at J, with 6 bases between the two ends. Germline values: CDR1 LGHNA, CDR2 YSLEER. The CDR3 consists of 15 residues. CDR3 coding DNA: TGCGCCAGCAGCCAAGACGGGGGAACTAATGAAAAACTGTTTTTT. Its protein product is CASSQDGGTNEKLFF.

This clone has just one count. V gene TRBV9 combines with J gene TRBJ1-4, with 9 bases aligning to TRBD1. V gave up 3 bases and J gave up 4 bases; unmatched junction bases: 4. Per the germline V gene, CDR1 is SGDLS and CDR2 is YYNGEE. This CDR3 is built from 15 residues. CDR3 sequence (DNA): TGTGCCAGCAGCGCCCTGGACAGGGGTAATGAAAAACTGTTTTTT. Residues: CASSALDRGNEKLFF.

V is TRBV30 and J is TRBJ2-5; D remains unclear. The CDR3 totals 12 residues. V lost 0 bases and J 4 bases, leaving 6 bases between the germline ends. Germline-derived CDR1 and CDR2 are GTSNPN and SVGIG (reference sequence). The CDR3 is CAWSVGSETQYF. The CDR3 DNA reads TGTGCCTGGAGTGTCGGGTCAGAGACCCAGTACTTC.

The rearrangement joins TRBV18 to TRBJ1-2, with D tentatively TRBD1 (5 bases). The V and J ends lost 0 bases and 14 bases respectively, with 22 bases between them. CDR1 KGHSH and CDR2 LQKENI come from the germline V gene. This CDR3 has 15 residues. The CDR3 protein is CASSPPSRTFGGKTF. The CDR3 coding sequence is TGTGCCAGCTCACCACCGTCGAGGACATTTGGGGGGAAGACCTTC.

The chain has TRBV6-4 and TRBJ2-2; weak D call: TRBD1 (6 bases). Deletions cut 6 bases from V and 3 bases from J, with 11 bases between. CDR3 length: 14 amino acids. Per the germline V gene, CDR1 is MRHNA and CDR2 is SNTAGT. CDR3 nucleotides: TGTGCCAGCAGACAGGGTCGGGACACCGGGGAGCTGTTTTTT. Its protein is CASRQGRDTGELFF.

The chain uses TRBV28 and TRBJ1-1; D not resolved. V lost 3 bases and J 4 bases, leaving 12 bases between the germline ends. The CDR3 extends over 14 amino acids. Per the germline V gene, CDR1 is MDHEN and CDR2 is SYDVKM. CDR3: CASSFRQEGTEAFF. The CDR3 coding sequence is TGTGCCAGCAGTTTCAGGCAGGAGGGCACTGAAGCTTTCTTT.

The chain has TRBV7-8 and TRBJ1-1; D is possibly TRBD1 (5 bases). The CDR3 totals 13 residues. Per the germline V gene, CDR1 is SGHVS and CDR2 is FQNEAQ. The V gene lost 8 bases and the J gene lost 1 base, with 11 bases spanning the gap. The CDR3 DNA reads TGTGCCAGCGGGGAAGACAGGAACACTGAAGCTTTCTTT. This sequence encodes CASGEDRNTEAFF.

This clone was detected a few times. CDR3 DNA sequence: TGTGCCAGCAGCTCCCGGACAGACTATGGCTACACCTTC. Translating it yields CASSSRTDYGYTF. The V call is TRBV7-9, the J call TRBJ1-2; weak D call: TRBD1 (6 bases). V shed 4 bases and J shed 3 bases, with 9 bases lying between them. This CDR3 contains 13 residues. Per germline, CDR1 SEHNR and CDR2 FQNEAQ (reference sequence).

The chain carries TRBV4-2 and TRBJ2-1; D is ambiguous. This CDR3 spans 16 amino acids. Germline loops: CDR1 LGHNA, CDR2 YNFKEQ. Deletions cut 1 base from V and 6 bases from J, with 16 bases between. The DNA of the CDR3 is TGTGCCAGCAGCCAAGTTCGCGGATCCTTTGGCAATGAGCAGTTCTTC. Translating gives CASSQVRGSFGNEQFF.

The sample holds one count of this clone. This chain links TRBV6-6 with TRBJ2-7, with D tentatively TRBD1 (5 bases). CDR3 length: 14 amino acids. The V end was cut by 0 bases, the J end by 2 bases, with 8 bases between. From germline, CDR1 is MNHNY and CDR2 SVGAGI (reference sequence). In nucleotides, the CDR3 is TGTGCCAGCAGTTACTCGGCAGGGACCTACGAGCAGTACTTC. Amino acid sequence: CASSYSAGTYEQYF.

The chain employs TRBV21-1 and TRBJ1-4; the table gives TRBD1 as D, unverified against the DNA. TRBV21-1 is recorded as a pseudogene. CDR3 length equals 14 residues. CDR3: CASRPLQGREKLFF. In DNA, the CDR3 is TGTGCCAGCCGCCCCTTACAGGGAAGGGAAAAACTGTTTTTT.

This clone was seen only a few times. The genes are TRBV6-5 and TRBJ1-1, with D maybe TRBD1 (6 bases). The V end was cut by 4 bases, the J end by 7 bases, with 13 bases between. The CDR3 extends over 13 amino acids. Germline V gene data show CDR1 as MNHEY and CDR2 as SVGAGI. DNA for the CDR3: TGTGCCAGCAGTTCCGACAGGTATCTTGAAGCTTTCTTT. Translation gives CASSSDRYLEAFF.

The chain has TRBV5-4 and TRBJ2-3; D call uncertain. V was clipped by 5 bases and J by 4 bases, with 14 bases between them. Germline CDR1 SGHNT, CDR2 YYREEE (reference sequence). The CDR3 is made up of 14 amino acids. As DNA, the CDR3 is TGTGCCAGCAGTTTAAGCAGGCGCCCAGATACGCAGTATTTT. It is translated as CASSLSRRPDTQYF.

Here the CDR3 DNA reads TGTGCCATCAGTGGAGGGGGCAGCAATCAGCCCCAGCATTTT. It encodes CAISGGGSNQPQHF. The V gene is TRBV10-3, the J gene TRBJ1-5; 7 bases agree with TRBD1. Germline CDR1 reads ENHRY; CDR2 reads SYGVKD. With 4 bases clipped from V and 1 base from J, the junction kept 1 base outside the gene matches. The length of the CDR3 is 14 residues.

J is TRBJ2-1 and V is TRBV11-3; the match to TRBD2 covers 13 bases. The CDR3 is made up of 13 amino acids. Germline V gives CDR1 SGHNT, CDR2 YENEEA. V shed 5 bases, J shed 10 bases, and the junction held 2 bases outside the gene matches. The CDR3 protein is CASSLGLAGEQFF. DNA for the CDR3: TGTGCCAGCAGCCTGGGACTAGCGGGGGAGCAGTTCTTC. Looking up the rest from reference TRBV11-3 and TRBJ2-1 gives the full variable domain: EAGVVQSPRYKIIEKKQPVAFWCNPISGHNTLYWYLQNLGQGPELLIRYENEEAVDDSQLPKDRFSAERLKGVDSTLKIQPAELGDSAVYLCASSLGLAGEQFFGPGTRLTVL.

The chain combines TRBV7-9 with TRBJ1-1; 7 nucleotides align to TRBD1. From germline, CDR1 is SEHNR and CDR2 FQNEAQ (reference sequence). The CDR3 is 15 amino acids. V gave up 1 base and J gave up 2 bases; unmatched junction bases: 4. As DNA, the CDR3 is TGTGCCAGCAGCTTAGTGGGACAGCAAAACACTGAAGCTTTCTTT. This translates into CASSLVGQQNTEAFF. Together with reference TRBV7-9 and TRBJ1-1, the CDR3 gives the full variable domain: DTGVSQNPRHKITKRGQNVTFRCDPISEHNRLYWYRQTLGQGPEFLTYFQNEAQLEKSRLLSDRFSAERPKGSFSTLEIQRTEQGDSAMYLCASSLVGQQNTEAFFGQGTRLTVV.

The genes are TRBV27 and TRBJ1-5; D might be TRBD1 (5 bases). Germline values: CDR1 MNHEY, CDR2 SMNVEV (reference sequence). CDR3 length: 16 residues. Trimming stripped 6 bases from V and 0 bases from J, with 15 bases between. The CDR3 sequence: CASRAQAWNSNQPQHF. The DNA of the CDR3 is TGTGCCAGCAGAGCACAGGCCTGGAATAGCAATCAGCCCCAGCATTTT.

The chain uses TRBV7-6 and TRBJ1-2; 9 nucleotides line up with TRBD1. Germline CDR1 SGHVS, CDR2 FNYEAQ. V lost 2 bases, J lost 4 bases, and 17 bases stayed unmatched. The length of the CDR3 is 19 residues. The CDR3 sequence is CASSLYLRGQGASSYGYTF. DNA for the CDR3: TGTGCCAGCAGCTTATATTTACGGGGACAGGGCGCCTCGAGCTATGGCTACACCTTC.